The present T cell receptor (beta chain) was sequenced within a study of sequential checkpoint blockade in melanoma. Study details: Randomization was 1:1 between first-line nivolumab→ipilimumab and ipilimumab→nivolumab. Matched biopsies came pretreatment and at week 13 for around 24 patients.

The treatment is: randomized to nivolumab then ipilimumab (arm A) or the reverse (arm B). DNA-damaging chemotherapy had not been given to any patient beforehand. Clones were sequenced by immunoSEQ multiplex PCR, and TCRdb holds only the in-frame ones, with some missing. The sample lists 2,000 or so clones, approximately 30% occurring once. Looked up from germline, CDR1 is SGHRS and CDR2 is YFSETQ. Trimming removed 1 base from V and 0 bases from J, with 19 bases in between. The CDR3 runs 18 residues. This receptor was identified in a human donor with melanoma. Sample: tumor tissue (inferred from file names), taken from a patient given nivolumab and ipilimumab in sequence. The rearrangement joins TRBV5-1 to TRBJ1-1, with D perhaps matching TRBD1 (5 bases). The CDR3 loop is CASSLRQHNLIMNTEAFF. CDR3 nucleotides: TGCGCCAGCAGCTTGCGACAGCATAATCTCATTATGAACACTGAAGCTTTCTTT.